Shown below are 17 T cell receptor beta chains from a single sample sequenced in a study of siplizumab effects on memory and regulatory T cells. Here immunoSEQ multiplex PCR was the method, and the copy in TCRdb shows in-frame clones only, minus some. Of tens of thousands of clones in the sample, roughly 96% were seen once. The specimen sequenced was naive CD4+ T cells sorted from blood. The receptors originated from a human donor in good health.

The V and J genes are TRBV5-6 and TRBJ2-3; no clear D gene. V was pared by 0 bases and J by 2 bases, with 13 bases between. The CDR3 totals 16 residues. Germline CDR1 and CDR2: SGHDT and YYEEEE. The CDR3 spells CASSLVDWYYTDTQYF. CDR3 in DNA: TGTGCCAGCAGCTTGGTGGATTGGTACTACACAGATACGCAGTATTTT.

The V and J genes are TRBV6-4 and TRBJ2-1; D not certain. The germline V and J ends were trimmed by 0 bases and 6 bases, with 15 bases remaining between them. Per the germline V gene, CDR1 is MRHNA and CDR2 is SNTAGT. This CDR3 comprises 16 residues. CDR3 loop: CASSDSTAWTFNEQFF. Here the CDR3 DNA reads TGTGCCAGCAGTGACTCGACCGCCTGGACGTTCAATGAGCAGTTCTTC.

The CDR3 reads CASSVSPSGATGDEQFF. Written as DNA, the CDR3 is TGTGCCAGCAGCGTAAGTCCTAGCGGGGCTACAGGGGATGAGCAGTTCTTC. The chain has TRBV9 and TRBJ2-1; TRBD2 matches at 9 bases. CDR1 is SGDLS, CDR2 YYNGEE, per germline. Losses at the gene ends were 1 base for V and 8 bases for J; bases not matched to a gene: 13. The CDR3 has 17 amino acids.

The chain recombines TRBV6-6 with TRBJ1-4; a possible D gene is TRBD1 (5 bases). Germline CDR1 and CDR2: MNHNY and SVGAGI (reference sequence). The CDR3 has 12 residues. V was shortened by 4 bases and J by 8 bases, with 8 bases between the two germline ends. The CDR3 nucleotides read TGTGCCAGCAGTTTAGGGGCAGAAAAACTGTTTTTT. Protein: CASSLGAEKLFF.

The rearrangement uses TRBV4-2 and TRBJ1-4; D possibly corresponds to TRBD1 (6 bases). The germline V gene encodes CDR1 LGHNA and CDR2 YNFKEQ. The V gene lost 2 bases and the J gene lost 4 bases, with 8 bases spanning the gap. The CDR3 has 14 amino acids. CDR3 loop: CASSQQGFNEKLFF. The CDR3 DNA reads as TGTGCCAGCAGCCAACAGGGGTTTAATGAAAAACTGTTTTTT.

V usage is TRBV6-1 and J usage is TRBJ1-4, with a weak D call TRBD1 (6 bases). The length of the CDR3 is 13 residues. The V end lost 5 bases, the J end lost 8 bases, and 12 bases lay between the germline ends. Germline V gives CDR1 MNHNS, CDR2 SASEGT. For the CDR3, the DNA is TGTGCCAGCAGTATCACAGGGAACGAAAAACTGTTTTTT. It translates to CASSITGNEKLFF.

This chain connects TRBV27 to TRBJ2-5, with TRBD1 matching over 10 bases. The trim removed 7 bases at V and 5 bases at J, leaving 7 bases unmatched. The germline V gene encodes CDR1 MNHEY and CDR2 SMNVEV (reference sequence). This CDR3 comprises 14 residues. CDR3 sequence reads: CASNRQGAGETQYF. As DNA, the CDR3 is TGTGCCAGCAACCGACAGGGGGCAGGGGAGACCCAGTACTTC.

A single count supports this clone. The chain's CDR3 is CASSPLGATYEQYF. The CDR3 DNA follows: TGTGCCAGCAGCCCGCTGGGGGCGACCTACGAGCAGTACTTC. The V call is TRBV7-9, the J call TRBJ2-7, with D tentatively TRBD1 (6 bases). CDR3 length equals 14 residues. Per germline, CDR1 SEHNR and CDR2 FQNEAQ (reference sequence). With 5 bases removed from V and 2 bases from J, the gap between germline ends came to 13 bases.

The V call is TRBV18, the J call TRBJ2-5, with D tentatively TRBD1 or TRBD2 (5 bases each). The germline gives CDR1 KGHSH, CDR2 LQKENI. V gave up 0 bases and J gave up 4 bases, with 9 bases separating them. CDR3 length equals 14 residues. DNA for the CDR3: TGTGCCAGCTCACCACCCAAGGGGAGAGAGACCCAGTACTTC. Its translation: CASSPPKGRETQYF. Using reference TRBV18 and TRBJ2-5 for the parts outside the CDR3, the full variable domain is NAGVMQNPRHLVRRRGQEARLRCSPMKGHSHVYWYRQLPEEGLKFMVYLQKENIIDESGMPKERFSAEFPKEGPSILRIQQVVRGDSAAYFCASSPPKGRETQYFGPGTRLLVL.

V gene TRBV28 combines with J gene TRBJ1-5; 10 nucleotides line up with TRBD1. Germline assignment: CDR1 MDHEN and CDR2 SYDVKM. After removal of 6 bases from V and 2 bases from J, the junction contained 10 bases not matched to a gene. The CDR3 is 17 amino acids. The CDR3 DNA follows: TGTGCCAGCAGCAAGACAGGGGGCAAGGGACGCAATCAGCCCCAGCATTTT. Its translation is CASSKTGGKGRNQPQHF.

The chain joins TRBV6-1 to TRBJ1-1, with D tentatively TRBD1 (6 bases). CDR3 length: 12 residues. V was trimmed by 6 bases and J by 4 bases, leaving 9 bases between them. Germline assignment: CDR1 MNHNS and CDR2 SASEGT. The CDR3 reads CASREGVTEAFF. The CDR3 DNA follows: TGTGCCAGCAGGGAGGGGGTCACTGAAGCTTTCTTT.

V usage is TRBV7-2 and J usage is TRBJ2-7; no definite D call. The length of the CDR3 is 15 residues. From germline, CDR1 is SGHTA and CDR2 FQGNSA. Trimming shortened V by 0 bases and J by 2 bases, and 11 bases separated the two germline ends. CDR3 loop: CASSLARNVPYEQYF. In DNA form, the CDR3 reads TGTGCCAGCAGCTTAGCTCGGAACGTTCCCTACGAGCAGTACTTC.

The V call is TRBV6-5, the J call TRBJ2-7, with a tentative D call TRBD2 (5 bases). The germline gives CDR1 MNHEY, CDR2 SVGAGI. V was pared by 5 bases and J by 5 bases, with 16 bases between. This CDR3 spans 14 amino acids. In DNA form, the CDR3 reads TGTGCCAGCAGTCGCACCGAGGGTTACAACGAGCAGTACTTC. Translated: CASSRTEGYNEQYF.

This rearrangement joins TRBV28 to TRBJ2-5, with TRBD1 matching over 9 bases. CDR3 length: 15 amino acids. Germline CDR1 MDHEN, CDR2 SYDVKM. V gave up 6 bases and J gave up 5 bases; unmatched junction bases: 10. The CDR3 bases are TGTGCCAGCAGCCCCCGGGACAGGGATGCGGAGACCCAGTACTTC. Encoded protein: CASSPRDRDAETQYF.

This chain joins TRBV10-1 and TRBJ2-1; no reliable D call. Trimming cost V 11 bases and J 7 bases, with 18 bases left between them. The germline V gene has CDR1 WNHNN and CDR2 SYGVQD (reference sequence). The CDR3 extends over 13 amino acids. CDR3: CAGLRNVSNEQFF. The CDR3 DNA sequence: TGCGCCGGCCTGAGAAACGTCAGTAATGAGCAGTTCTTC.

This clone was seen only once. This rearrangement joins TRBV20-1 to TRBJ2-1; D remains ambiguous. Germline V gene data show CDR1 as DFQATT and CDR2 as SNEGSKA (reference sequence). Trimming left V 5 bases short and J 5 bases short, with 7 bases between. This CDR3 comprises 11 residues. The CDR3 sequence: CSARPDNEQFF. CDR3 DNA: TGCAGTGCTCGACCCGACAATGAGCAGTTCTTC.

The genes are TRBV19 and TRBJ1-4; D is ambiguous. Germline V gene data show CDR1 as LNHDA and CDR2 as SQIVND (reference sequence). The CDR3 has 14 amino acids. The germline V and J ends were trimmed by 6 bases and 7 bases, with 15 bases remaining between them. CDR3 in amino acids: CASRHIGPGEKLFF. For the CDR3, the DNA is TGTGCCAGTAGACACATCGGCCCTGGTGAAAAACTGTTTTTT.